Listed below are T cell receptor beta chains from one sample, sequenced in a study of shared clonotypes between healthy human individuals. The repertoire was sequenced with immunoSEQ multiplex PCR; TCRdb's copy has only in-frame clones and lacks some. The sample consists of 650,000 to 800,000 clones, around 92% of them appearing once. Material for sequencing was naive CD8+ T cells sorted from blood. The source is a man younger than 40 in good health. CDR3s include the opening cysteine and the closing phenylalanine or tryptophan. D genes are given only for firm matches. Some rows have no size entry. The others give once, few or many, or a class for an expanded clone.

D gene,clone size,J gene,V gene,CDR3 protein,CDR3 DNA
NA,NA,TRBJ1-2,TRBV7-8,CASGGGWGYTF,TGTGCCAGCGGCGGGGGTTGGGGCTACACCTTC
TRBD2,NA,TRBJ2-3,TRBV4-3,CASSQDLTGRSTDTQYF,TGCGCCAGCAGCCAAGATCTGACCGGGAGGAGCACAGATACGCAGTATTTT
NA,NA,TRBJ2-7,TRBV7-6,CASSSTSTGSYEQYF,TGTGCCAGCAGCTCAACCTCGACAGGTTCCTACGAGCAGTACTTC
NA,few,TRBJ2-7,TRBV7-9,CASSSEQGYYEQYF,TGTGCCAGCAGCTCCGAACAGGGTTACTACGAGCAGTACTTC
TRBD1,NA,TRBJ1-5,TRBV5-8,CASSPGTGNQPQHF,TGTGCCAGCAGCCCAGGGACAGGGAATCAGCCCCAGCATTTT
TRBD2,NA,TRBJ2-2,TRBV4-2,CASSQEGGTYTTGELFF,TGTGCCAGCAGCCAAGAGGGGGGGACCTACACCACCGGGGAGCTGTTTTTT
NA,NA,TRBJ2-1,TRBV5-6,CASSLVGGAKDNEQFF,TGTGCCAGCAGCTTGGTTGGTGGGGCCAAAGACAATGAGCAGTTCTTC
NA,NA,TRBJ1-1,TRBV2,CARWTSVLNTEAFF,TGTGCCCGCTGGACTTCGGTTTTGAACACTGAAGCTTTCTTT
TRBD1,NA,TRBJ1-3,TRBV11-1,CASSPGTDSGNTIYF,TGTGCCAGCAGCCCCGGGACAGACTCTGGAAACACCATATATTTT
NA,NA,TRBJ2-1,TRBV18,CASSIAASSYNEQFF,TGTGCCAGCTCCATAGCGGCTAGCTCCTACAATGAGCAGTTCTTC
NA,NA,TRBJ1-5,TRBV5-1,CASSLGQGVNQPQHF,TGCGCCAGCAGCTTGGGCCAGGGAGTGAATCAGCCCCAGCATTTT
NA,NA,TRBJ2-1,TRBV7-9,CASSSPGHQQFF,TGTGCCAGCAGCTCCCCTGGGCACCAGCAGTTCTTC
NA,NA,TRBJ2-7,TRBV27,CASSLGDPAEQYF,TGTGCCAGCAGTCTTGGGGATCCCGCCGAGCAGTACTTC
NA,NA,TRBJ2-1,TRBV28,CASYPSPVRKNEQFF,TGTGCCAGTTACCCCTCGCCGGTCCGAAAAAATGAGCAGTTCTTC
NA,NA,TRBJ2-1,TRBV9,CASSTSRGINYNEQFF,TGTGCCAGCAGCACCTCCCGCGGGATTAACTACAATGAGCAGTTCTTC
NA,NA,TRBJ2-7,TRBV18,CASSPPAPNLQYF,TGTGCCAGCTCACCACCAGCCCCTAACTTGCAGTACTTC
TRBD1,NA,TRBJ1-1,TRBV7-8,CASSFDPDRVYTEAFF,TGTGCCAGCAGCTTCGATCCGGACAGGGTGTACACTGAAGCTTTCTTT
NA,NA,TRBJ1-4,TRBV4-1,CASSQIGLERKLFF,TGCGCCAGCAGCCAAATCGGGTTGGAGCGAAAACTGTTTTTT
TRBD2,NA,TRBJ2-7,TRBV13,CASSEQTSGTYQHSYEQYF,TGTGCCAGCAGCGAACAGACTAGCGGGACTTACCAACACTCCTACGAGCAGTACTTC
NA,NA,TRBJ1-1,TRBV9,CASSVGGRTEAFF,TGTGCCAGCAGCGTAGGAGGCAGAACTGAAGCTTTCTTT
NA,NA,TRBJ1-3,TRBV5-5,CASSFAFPRGSGNTIYF,TGTGCCAGCAGCTTCGCTTTTCCCAGGGGATCGGGAAACACCATATATTTT
TRBD1,NA,TRBJ2-7,TRBV7-9,CASSTQNGDRRYF,TGTGCCAGCAGCACGCAAAATGGGGACAGGAGGTACTTC
TRBD2,NA,TRBJ2-7,TRBV11-2,CASSYGGEGEQYF,TGTGCCAGCAGCTATGGCGGGGAGGGCGAGCAGTACTTC
NA,NA,TRBJ1-3,TRBV5-1,CASSLGVGTGNTIYF,TGCGCCAGCAGCTTGGGTGTAGGGACTGGAAACACCATATATTTT
TRBD1,NA,TRBJ2-7,TRBV7-9,CASSFGQGYYGEQYF,TGTGCCAGCAGCTTCGGACAGGGGTATTACGGCGAGCAGTACTTC
NA,NA,TRBJ2-1,TRBV19,CASSRTIYNEQFF,TGTGCCAGTAGTAGGACTATCTACAATGAGCAGTTCTTC
NA,NA,TRBJ2-1,TRBV7-9,CASSFNPRDSYNEQFF,TGTGCCAGCAGCTTTAATCCGCGGGACTCCTACAATGAGCAGTTCTTC
NA,NA,TRBJ1-1,TRBV11-2,CASSLDPGAVEAFF,TGTGCCAGCAGCTTAGATCCCGGGGCGGTTGAAGCTTTCTTT
NA,once,TRBJ1-3,TRBV11-2,CASSRDGNSGNTIYF,TGTGCCAGCAGCCGGGACGGAAACTCTGGAAACACCATATATTTT
NA,NA,TRBJ2-2,TRBV7-9,CASSPGPGELFF,TGTGCCAGCAGTCCCGGGCCCGGGGAGCTGTTTTTT
TRBD2,NA,TRBJ2-7,TRBV27,CASRGLAGYYEQYF,TGTGCCAGCCGTGGATTAGCGGGTTATTACGAGCAGTACTTC
NA,NA,TRBJ2-5,TRBV10-2,CASSESLGRKETQYF,TGCGCCAGCAGTGAATCGCTAGGACGGAAAGAGACCCAGTACTTC
NA,NA,TRBJ2-3,TRBV4-1,CASSHPPQGLADTQYF,TGCGCCAGCAGCCATCCCCCGCAGGGGCTAGCAGATACGCAGTATTTT
TRBD2,NA,TRBJ2-1,TRBV27,CASSGLAANNEQFF,TGTGCCAGTTCGGGACTAGCGGCAAACAATGAGCAGTTCTTC
TRBD2,NA,TRBJ2-1,TRBV6-5,CASSGLAGGFDEQFF,TGTGCCAGCAGCGGACTAGCGGGAGGTTTTGATGAGCAGTTCTTC
NA,NA,TRBJ2-2,TRBV10-1,CASSPPNTGELFF,TGCGCCAGCAGTCCCCCGAACACCGGGGAGCTGTTTTTT
TRBD2,NA,TRBJ2-3,TRBV6-4,CASPDPTAGATDTQYF,TGTGCCAGCCCTGACCCCACTGCGGGAGCGACAGATACGCAGTATTTT
NA,NA,TRBJ2-7,TRBV29-1,CSVEDRTSYEQYF,TGCAGCGTTGAAGATAGGACCTCCTACGAGCAGTACTTC
NA,NA,TRBJ2-7,TRBV2,CASRETAPSYEQYF,TGTGCCAGCAGGGAGACAGCGCCTTCCTACGAGCAGTACTTC
NA,NA,TRBJ1-5,TRBV27,CASISRHTDNRPQHF,TGTGCCAGCATATCCCGGCACACCGACAATCGGCCCCAGCATTTT
NA,NA,TRBJ1-5,TRBV19,CASWGALSNQPQHF,TGTGCCAGCTGGGGGGCCCTAAGCAATCAGCCCCAGCATTTT
NA,NA,TRBJ2-1,TRBV30,CAWSGGVYNEQFF,TGTGCCTGGAGTGGCGGGGTCTACAATGAGCAGTTCTTC
TRBD1,NA,TRBJ1-5,TRBV6-6,CASTPRQGGQPQHF,TGTGCCAGCACCCCTCGACAGGGGGGTCAGCCCCAGCATTTT
NA,NA,TRBJ2-7,TRBV11-2,CASSAQVGEQYF,TGTGCCAGCAGCGCTCAGGTCGGCGAGCAGTACTTC
TRBD2,NA,TRBJ2-2,TRBV7-7,CASSPGLAGGTGELFF,TGTGCTAGCAGCCCCGGACTAGCGGGAGGAACCGGGGAGCTGTTTTTT
TRBD1,NA,TRBJ2-7,TRBV10-3,CAISRQGSSYEQYF,TGTGCCATCAGTAGACAGGGAAGCTCCTACGAGCAGTACTTC
NA,NA,TRBJ1-1,TRBV6-5,CASSYMGQGVEAFF,TGTGCCAGCAGTTACATGGGTCAGGGTGTGGAAGCTTTCTTT
TRBD1,NA,TRBJ1-1,TRBV13,CASSPGTGYTEAFF,TGTGCCAGCAGCCCCGGGACAGGGTACACTGAAGCTTTCTTT
NA,NA,TRBJ1-1,TRBV6-1,CASSEALGSTEAFF,TGTGCCAGCAGTGAAGCGCTTGGCAGCACTGAAGCTTTCTTT
NA,NA,TRBJ2-7,TRBV7-2,CASSLRRRSSYEQYF,TGTGCCAGCAGCTTAAGGCGGAGGAGCTCCTACGAGCAGTACTTC
TRBD2,NA,TRBJ2-2,TRBV28,CAVQGLAGTGELFF,TGTGCCGTACAGGGACTAGCGGGCACCGGGGAGCTGTTTTTT
TRBD1,NA,TRBJ2-7,TRBV27,CAVGQGSYEQYF,TGTGCCGTAGGACAGGGGTCCTACGAGCAGTACTTC
NA,NA,TRBJ1-5,TRBV28,CASSSRVTGEGTQHF,TGTGCCAGCAGTTCCCGGGTGACAGGTGAAGGAACCCAGCATTTT
NA,NA,TRBJ1-2,TRBV6-5,CASSYTLGPPGYGYTF,TGTGCCAGCAGTTATACCCTGGGCCCCCCGGGCTATGGCTACACCTTC